Sequencing of this T cell receptor beta chain was carried out in a study of early T cells in non-severe SARS-CoV-2 infection. Study details: Sequencing of bulk RNA from unsorted whole blood was done, without chain pairing.

Concerning this clonotype: The target antigen is unknown.

General study findings and limits: Comparison of clonotypes with VDJdb favored anti-spike CD8 responses while missing private and CD4 specificities.

Each single cDNA molecule received a unique molecular identifier. From the 5' RACE reads, TCRdb called clonotypes with MiXCR, one entry per CDR3 protein. The sample lists 95,000 to 100,000 distinct CDR3 sequences, roughly 9.6% occurring once. This CDR3 spans 17 amino acids. Germline V gives CDR1 MDHEN, CDR2 SYDVKM. V dropped 5 bases and J dropped 1 base, with 20 bases sitting between them. The chain uses TRBV28 and TRBJ1-2; D is unclear. Source material: whole blood. This clonotype was sampled from an adult who was a healthcare worker with PCR-confirmed SARS-CoV-2 infection or an uninfected control (not recorded which). The CDR3 region is CASSRGLSTSRNYGYTF. The CDR3 bases are TGTGCCAGCAGTCGTGGACTTTCCACCTCCCGTAACTATGGCTACACCTTC.